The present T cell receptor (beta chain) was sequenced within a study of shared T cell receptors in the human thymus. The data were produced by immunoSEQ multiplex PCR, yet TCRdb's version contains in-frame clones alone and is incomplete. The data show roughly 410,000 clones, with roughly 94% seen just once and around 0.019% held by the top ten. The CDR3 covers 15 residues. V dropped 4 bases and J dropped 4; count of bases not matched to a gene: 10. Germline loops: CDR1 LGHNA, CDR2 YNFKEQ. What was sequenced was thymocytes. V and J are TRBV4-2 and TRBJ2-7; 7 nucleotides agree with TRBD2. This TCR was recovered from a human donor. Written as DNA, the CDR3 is TGTGCCAGCAGCCCCTGGGATGGACTAGAATACGAGCAGTACTTC. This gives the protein CASSPWDGLEYEQYF.